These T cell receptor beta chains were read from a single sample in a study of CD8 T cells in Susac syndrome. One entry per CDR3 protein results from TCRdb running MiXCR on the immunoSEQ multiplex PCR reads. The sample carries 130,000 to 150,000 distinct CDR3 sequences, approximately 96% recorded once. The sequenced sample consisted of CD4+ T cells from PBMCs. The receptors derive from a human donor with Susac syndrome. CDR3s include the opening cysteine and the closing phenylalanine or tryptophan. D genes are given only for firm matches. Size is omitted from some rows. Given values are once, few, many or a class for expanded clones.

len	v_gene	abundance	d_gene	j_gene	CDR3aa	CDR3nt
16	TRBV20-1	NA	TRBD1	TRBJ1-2	CSARVSGQGMLYGYTF	TGCAGTGCTAGAGTATCAGGACAGGGGATGTTGTATGGCTACACCTTC
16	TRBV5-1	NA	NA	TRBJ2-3	CASSLDRIHSTDTQYF	TGCGCCAGCAGCTTGGACAGAATTCATAGCACAGATACGCAGTATTTT
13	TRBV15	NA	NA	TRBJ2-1	CATSSSRGGEQFF	TGTGCCACCAGCAGCAGCCGGGGAGGTGAGCAGTTCTTC
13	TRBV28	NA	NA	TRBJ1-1	CASTLRRFSEAFF	TGTGCCAGCACCCTGAGGCGTTTCAGTGAAGCTTTCTTT
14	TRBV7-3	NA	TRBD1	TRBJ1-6	CASSSGTDNSPLHF	TGTGCCAGCAGTTCCGGGACAGACAATTCACCCCTCCACTTT
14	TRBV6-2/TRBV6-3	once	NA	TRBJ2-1	CASSPRQIYNEQFF	TGTGCCAGCAGTCCCCGACAGATCTACAATGAGCAGTTCTTC
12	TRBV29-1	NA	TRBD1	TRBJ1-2	CSVAQGFLGYTF	TGCAGCGTCGCACAGGGGTTTTTGGGCTACACCTTC
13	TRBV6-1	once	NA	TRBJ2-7	CASSETTATREYF	TGTGCCAGCAGTGAGACTACCGCCACGAGGGAGTACTTC
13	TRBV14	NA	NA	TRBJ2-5	CASSHGGFRTQYF	TGTGCCAGCAGTCACGGAGGGTTTAGGACCCAGTACTTC
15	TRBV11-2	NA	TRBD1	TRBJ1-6	CASSLAGTENSPLHF	TGTGCCAGCAGCTTAGCCGGGACAGAGAATTCACCCCTCCACTTT
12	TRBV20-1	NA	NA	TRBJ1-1	CSAFGQNTEAFF	TGCAGTGCATTCGGACAGAACACTGAAGCTTTCTTT
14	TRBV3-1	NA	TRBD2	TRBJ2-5	CASSRLAVSAAQYF	TGTGCCAGCAGCCGACTAGCGGTCAGTGCGGCCCAGTACTTC
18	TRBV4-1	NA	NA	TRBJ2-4	CASSQDMDQAVAKNIQYF	TGCGCCAGCAGCCAAGATATGGATCAAGCTGTAGCCAAAAACATTCAGTACTTC
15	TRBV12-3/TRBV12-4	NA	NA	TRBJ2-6	CASSLRVAGANVLTF	TGTGCCAGCAGTTTGAGGGTGGCTGGGGCCAACGTCCTGACTTTC
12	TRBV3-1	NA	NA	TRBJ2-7	CASIGTGVEQYF	TGTGCCAGCATCGGGACGGGGGTGGAACAGTACTTC
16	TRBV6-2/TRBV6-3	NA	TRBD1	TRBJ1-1	CASSYETGGADTEAFF	TGTGCCAGCAGTTACGAGACAGGGGGAGCGGACACTGAAGCTTTCTTT
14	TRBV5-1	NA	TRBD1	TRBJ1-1	CASSLAAGQIEAFF	TGCGCCAGCAGCTTGGCCGCGGGACAGATTGAAGCTTTCTTT
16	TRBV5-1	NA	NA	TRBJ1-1	CASSLVPSVQETEAFF	TGCGCCAGCAGCTTGGTCCCCTCGGTCCAGGAGACTGAAGCTTTCTTT
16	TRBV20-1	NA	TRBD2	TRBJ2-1	CSASTSTSGRANEQFF	TGCAGTGCTAGCACCTCGACTAGCGGGAGAGCTAATGAGCAGTTCTTC
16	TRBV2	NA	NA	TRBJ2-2	CASAVEWTANTGELFF	TGTGCCAGCGCGGTTGAATGGACAGCCAACACCGGGGAGCTGTTTTTT
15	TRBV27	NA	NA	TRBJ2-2	CASRTSGANTGELFF	TGTGCCAGCAGGACGTCGGGCGCGAACACCGGGGAGCTGTTTTTT
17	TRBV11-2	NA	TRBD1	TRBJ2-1	CASSRVQGQARSNEQFF	TGTGCCAGCAGCCGCGTACAGGGGCAGGCGCGCTCCAATGAGCAGTTCTTC
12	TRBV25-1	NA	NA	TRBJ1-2	CASSEGHYGYTF	TGTGCCAGCAGTGAGGGGCACTATGGCTACACCTTC
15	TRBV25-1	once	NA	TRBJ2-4	CASSRAGEAKNIQYF	TGTGCCAGCAGTCGGGCAGGGGAAGCCAAAAACATTCAGTACTTC
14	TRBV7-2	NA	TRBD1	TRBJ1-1	CASSSQTRGTEAFF	TGTGCCAGCAGCTCCCAAACCAGGGGGACTGAAGCTTTCTTT
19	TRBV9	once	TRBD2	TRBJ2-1	CASSVSGLAGASSYNEQFF	TGTGCCAGCAGCGTATCCGGACTAGCGGGGGCAAGCTCCTACAATGAGCAGTTCTTC
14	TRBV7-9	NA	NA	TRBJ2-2	CASSLVANTGELFF	TGTGCCAGCAGCTTAGTTGCGAACACCGGGGAGCTGTTTTTT
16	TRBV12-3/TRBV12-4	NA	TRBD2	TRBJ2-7	CASNGKGSSGPYEQYF	TGTGCCAGCAATGGTAAAGGGAGTAGCGGGCCCTACGAGCAGTACTTC
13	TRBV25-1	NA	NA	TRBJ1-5	CASSEGGDWPQHF	TGTGCCAGCAGTGAAGGGGGGGACTGGCCCCAGCATTTT
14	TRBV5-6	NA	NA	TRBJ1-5	CASSRRTLNQPQHF	TGTGCCAGCAGCCGACGGACTCTCAATCAGCCCCAGCATTTT
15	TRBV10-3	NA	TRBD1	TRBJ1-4	CAISDRDRGQEKLFF	TGTGCCATCAGTGACCGCGACAGGGGACAAGAAAAACTGTTTTTT
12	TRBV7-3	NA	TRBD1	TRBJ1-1	CASSGQGTEAFF	TGTGCCAGCTCTGGACAGGGCACTGAAGCTTTCTTT
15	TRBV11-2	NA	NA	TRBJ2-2	CASSLSDTNTGELFF	TGTGCCAGCAGCTTAAGCGATACTAACACCGGGGAGCTGTTTTTT
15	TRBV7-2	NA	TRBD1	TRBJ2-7	CASSRGPDRENEQYF	TGTGCCAGCAGCCGAGGTCCTGACAGGGAGAACGAGCAGTACTTC
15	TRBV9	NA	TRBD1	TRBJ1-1	CASSLGQGVPTEAFF	TGTGCCAGCAGCCTTGGACAGGGGGTCCCCACTGAAGCTTTCTTT
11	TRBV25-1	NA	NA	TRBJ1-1	CASSEGQNAFF	TGTGCCAGCAGTGAAGGACAGAACGCTTTCTTT
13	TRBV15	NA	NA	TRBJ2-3	CATSRGATTTQYF	TGTGCCACCAGCAGAGGAGCTACGACCACGCAGTATTTT
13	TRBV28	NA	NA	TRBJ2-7	CASTRGLEGEQYF	TGTGCCAGCACCCGGGGATTGGAGGGCGAGCAGTACTTC
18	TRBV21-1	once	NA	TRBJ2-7	CASTQVLAGRSGSCEQYF	TGTGCCAGCACCCAAGTCCTAGCGGGGAGGTCGGGGTCGTGTGAGCAGTACTTC
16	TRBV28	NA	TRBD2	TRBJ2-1	CASSRAGTSFYNEQFF	TGTGCCAGCAGCAGAGCCGGGACTAGTTTCTACAATGAGCAGTTCTTC
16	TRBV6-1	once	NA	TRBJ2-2	CASSPKRRTNTGELFF	TGTGCCAGCAGCCCAAAACGACGGACCAACACCGGGGAGCTGTTTTTT